The source of this T cell receptor (beta chain) is a study of blood T cell repertoires in COVID-19. Study context: Material from acute and convalescent COVID-19 was sourced from the United States, Italy and Spain. PBMCs, B-cell-depleted T cells, or T cells were the source of the cDNA or gDNA that made up the material.

The Seattle patients, enrolled during active infection, were followed longitudinally. V lost 7 bases, J lost 4 bases, and 6 bases stayed unmatched. CDR1 is SQVTM, CDR2 ANQGSEA, per germline. The CDR3 totals 13 residues. Sequencing was performed with immunoSEQ multiplex PCR; in TCRdb, only in-frame clones are kept and a portion is missing. Of 150,000 to 200,000 clones listed, 84% were seen once; the top ten hold about 15%. V and J are TRBV29-1 and TRBJ1-1; TRBD1 matches at 10 bases. The sequenced sample was peripheral blood. This TCR derives from a woman in her 70s with COVID-19, enrolled during active disease. DNA of the CDR3: TGCAGCGCCGACAGGGGGCAGGGCACTGAAGCTTTCTTT. Translation: CSADRGQGTEAFF. The whole variable domain, filled in from reference TRBV29-1 and TRBJ1-1, reads SAVISQKPSRDICQRGTSLTIQCQVDSQVTMMFWYRQQPGQSLTLIATANQGSEATYESGFVIDKFPISRPNLTFSTLTVSNMSPEDSSIYLCSADRGQGTEAFFGQGTRLTVV.